Below, 22 T cell receptor beta chains from the same sample are listed, as sequenced in a study of T cell clonality in common variable immunodeficiency. Study findings and constraints: Common variable immunodeficiency TCR beta sequences reportedly had fewer deletions and N-nucleotide insertions.

Sequencing was performed with immunoSEQ multiplex PCR; in TCRdb, only in-frame clones are kept and a portion is missing. The profile covers some 13,000 clones, none occurring a single time. These receptors' targets are unknown. The sample consisted of peripheral blood mononuclear cells. The receptors come from a human donor with common variable immunodeficiency.

With respect to this clone: The sequence runs out 3 residues before the end of the CDR3; the remainder is reconstructed from the germline J gene. The V gene is TRBV20-1, the J gene TRBJ2-7; D ambiguous. The CDR3 runs to 12 residues. CDR1 is DFQATT and CDR2 is SNEGSKA in the germline V gene (reference sequence). Trimming left V 2 bases short and J 3 bases short, with 8 bases between. CDR3 in amino acids: CSARSRLYEQYF. The sequenced part of the CDR3 DNA is TGCAGTGCTAGATCCAGGCTCTACGAG.

In its sample, this clone was seen a few times. With the read ending 3 residues before the CDR3 end, the germline J gene is used to fill in that end. This chain links TRBV18 with TRBJ2-4; tentatively, D is TRBD1 (5 bases). This CDR3 spans 16 amino acids. Germline CDR1 is KGHSH and CDR2 is LQKENI. V shed 3 bases and J shed 2 bases, with 14 bases lying between them. CDR3 bases read: TGTGCCAGCTCACCTGAAAGGGGCGCTTCCAAAAACATT. This sequence encodes CASSPERGASKNI. The complete CDR3 reads CASSPERGASKNIQYF.

This clone was recorded a few times. Read coverage stops 3 residues before the CDR3 terminus; the germline J gene supplies the remainder. The chain carries TRBV2 and TRBJ1-1; possibly TRBD1 for D (5 bases). The CDR3 spans 14 residues. Trimming removed 6 bases at V and 0 bases at J, with 11 bases between. In germline, CDR1 is SNHLY, CDR2 FYNNEI. The CDR3 sequence is CASREGSVNTEAFF. The sequenced CDR3 bases are TGTGCCAGCAGGGAGGGGTCTGTGAACACTGAA.

In this sample, this clone turned up a few times. The CDR3 end is not reached by the read, which stops 3 residues before it; the germline J gene fills it in. The V and J genes are TRBV30 and TRBJ1-1; the match to TRBD1 covers 9 bases. CDR3 length equals 14 residues. Germline lookup yields CDR1 GTSNPN and CDR2 SVGIG (reference sequence). V shed 5 bases and J 4 bases; nucleotides not matched to a gene: 8. CDR3 loop: CAWDAGTGLTEAFF. The DNA read from the CDR3 is TGTGCCTGGGATGCCGGGACAGGGCTCACTGAA.

Notes on this clone: Read sequence stops 3 residues before the CDR3 end, and the germline J gene provides the missing end. This sequence joins TRBV20-1 and TRBJ2-7; 8 positions match TRBD1. The CDR3 consists of 14 residues. Per germline, CDR1 DFQATT and CDR2 SNEGSKA (reference sequence). J gave up 6 bases and V 0 bases, and 7 bases lay outside the gene matches. The CDR3 here is CSARDGQGSIEQYF. CDR3 DNA, as far as it was read: TGCAGTGCTAGAGATGGACAGGGTTCGATCGAG.

This clone was counted a few times. The read ends 3 residues before the CDR3 terminus; that terminus is restored from the germline J gene. This chain connects TRBV19 to TRBJ2-7, with D uncertain. The CDR3 has 14 residues. Deletions cut 3 bases from V and 0 bases from J, with 9 bases between. Germline assignment: CDR1 LNHDA and CDR2 SQIVND (reference sequence). The part of the CDR3 DNA that was read is TGTGCCAGTAGTATCTATCCAGGCTCCTACGAG. It yields the protein CASSIYPGSYE. The entire CDR3 protein is CASSIYPGSYEQYF.

This clone is medium-sized. Read sequence stops 3 residues before the CDR3 end, and the germline J gene provides the missing end. The V gene is TRBV19, the J gene TRBJ2-2, with 7 nucleotides matching TRBD1. CDR3 length: 12 residues. Germline loops: CDR1 LNHDA, CDR2 SQIVND (reference sequence). The CDR3 sequence is CASSMQGGGLFF. The part of the CDR3 DNA that was read is TGTGCCAGTAGTATGCAAGGGGGCGGG.

This clone was detected a few times. Sequencing ends 3 residues short of the CDR3 end; the germline J gene provides the rest. The chain combines TRBV20-1 with TRBJ2-5, with D maybe TRBD2 (5 bases). This CDR3 contains 14 residues. Germline CDR1 DFQATT, CDR2 SNEGSKA (reference sequence). Between the trimmed V and J ends, which lost 4 bases and 4 bases, there was a span of 16 bases. The sequenced CDR3 bases are TGCAGTGCTACGCGGGCCGCTGAGGGAGAGACC. Translated: CSATRAAEGET. The full CDR3 sequence reads CSATRAAEGETQYF.

The part of the CDR3 DNA that was read is TGTGCCAGCTCACCCGGGACAGGGGAACTTCAA. Its protein is CASSPGTGELQ. The whole CDR3 protein reads CASSPGTGELQAFF. J is TRBJ1-1 and V is TRBV18, with 10 nucleotides matching TRBD1. From the germline J gene comes the end of the CDR3, since the read stops 3 residues before it. This CDR3 is 14 amino acids long. From germline, CDR1 is KGHSH and CDR2 LQKENI.

With respect to this clone: The DNA ends 3 residues before the CDR3 does, and the rest of the CDR3 is filled in from the germline J gene. J is TRBJ2-5 and V is TRBV19; maybe TRBD1 (5 bases). The CDR3 is 14 amino acids. Deletions cut 7 bases from V and 5 bases from J, with 17 bases between. CDR1 LNHDA and CDR2 SQIVND come from the germline V gene (reference sequence). CDR3 bases read: TGTGCCAGTAAAACGGTAGGGGTTGGTGAGACC. Translating it yields CASKTVGVGET. The complete CDR3 sequence is CASKTVGVGETQYF.

In this sample, this clone turned up a few times. The read terminates 3 residues ahead of where the CDR3 ends, so the germline J gene completes it. V and J are TRBV30 and TRBJ2-5, with D perhaps matching TRBD1 (6 bases). The CDR3 is 14 residues long. Trimming pared 2 bases from V and 1 base from J, leaving 11 bases between. The V gene's germline CDR1 is GTSNPN and CDR2 SVGIG (reference sequence). CDR3 bases read: TGTGCCTGGAGTAAGGACAGCTTCCAAGAGACC. Its translation is CAWSKDSFQET. The whole CDR3 sequence reads CAWSKDSFQETQYF.

Sample share makes this clone medium-sized. The missing CDR3 end, 3 residues past where the read stops, is filled in from the germline J gene. This chain joins TRBV18 and TRBJ2-7, with D unresolved. This CDR3 contains 14 residues. The V end lost 2 bases, the J end lost 0 bases, and 8 bases lay between the germline ends. The V gene's germline CDR1 is KGHSH and CDR2 LQKENI. The CDR3 protein is CASSPRLASYEQYF. The CDR3 DNA, read in part, is TGTGCCAGCTCACCAAGACTCGCCTCCTACGAG.

This clone has only a few counts. Read data end 3 residues before the CDR3 end; the end is taken from the germline J gene. The rearrangement links TRBV20-1 to TRBJ2-7; 8 bases fit TRBD1. The CDR3 loop spans 13 amino acids. Germline CDR1 and CDR2: DFQATT and SNEGSKA (reference sequence). J gave up 4 bases and V 5 bases, and 7 bases lay outside the gene matches. Incomplete CDR3 DNA: TGCAGTGCTCGGACAGGGCACTCATACGAG. Its translation: CSARTGHSYE. The whole CDR3 protein reads CSARTGHSYEQYF.

As for this clone: From the germline J gene comes the end of the CDR3, since the read stops 3 residues before it. The chain couples TRBV7-2 to TRBJ1-2; D may be TRBD1 (6 bases). V shed 0 bases and J shed 6 bases, with 14 bases lying between them. Germline CDR1 is SGHTA and CDR2 is FQGNSA. The CDR3 extends over 15 amino acids. The CDR3 bases that were read are TGTGCCAGCAGCTTAGCGAAGAAACAGGGTCATGGC. This gives the protein CASSLAKKQGHG. The full CDR3 sequence reads CASSLAKKQGHGYTF.

The CDR3 bases that were read are TGTGCCAGCAGCTTAGGAAGGCTCTCCGAA. It specifies CASSLGRLSE. The whole CDR3 protein is CASSLGRLSEAFF. The chain links TRBV7-6 to TRBJ1-1; D gene unclear. The read ends 3 residues early relative to the CDR3; the germline J gene fills the gap. This CDR3 has 13 residues. Germline V gene lookup returns CDR1 SGHVS and CDR2 FNYEAQ. The full variable domain, in which reference TRBV7-6 and TRBJ1-1 provide the parts outside the CDR3, is GAGVSQSPRYKVTKRGQDVALRCDPISGHVSLYWYRQALGQGPEFLTYFNYEAQQDKSGLPNDRFSAERPEGSISTLTIQRTEQRDSAMYRCASSLGRLSEAFFGQGTRLTVV.

About this clone: The CDR3 extends 3 residues past the end of the read, so its final part is completed from the germline J gene. The rearrangement links TRBV19 to TRBJ2-1, with 8 bases fitting TRBD1. J lost 6 bases, V lost 1 base, and 5 bases had no gene match. Germline loops: CDR1 LNHDA, CDR2 SQIVND (reference sequence). This CDR3 comprises 15 residues. The part of the CDR3 DNA that was read is TGTGCCAGTAGTATAGGACAGGGGAGCCCCAATGAG. This codes for CASSIGQGSPNE. In full, the CDR3 reads CASSIGQGSPNEQFF. The entire variable domain, with the rest obtained from reference TRBV19 and TRBJ2-1, is as follows: DGGITQSPKYLFRKEGQNVTLSCEQNLNHDAMYWYRQDPGQGLRLIYYSQIVNDFQKGDIAEGYSVSREKKESFPLTVTSAQKNPTAFYLCASSIGQGSPNEQFFGPGTRLTVL.

This clone was found a few times. From the germline J gene comes the end of the CDR3, since the read stops 3 residues before it. V is TRBV19 and J is TRBJ1-5; D gene uncertain. The CDR3 is 15 amino acids. V gave up 6 bases and J gave up 0 bases, with 12 bases separating them. Germline values: CDR1 LNHDA, CDR2 SQIVND (reference sequence). This CDR3 reads CASSDYGHSNQPQHF. CDR3 DNA (partial): TGTGCCAGTAGCGATTACGGTCATAGCAATCAGCCC.

This clone is termed medium-sized (0.01 to 0.1%). The read ends 3 residues before the CDR3 terminus; that terminus is restored from the germline J gene. The chain uses TRBV5-1 and TRBJ1-5; 10 bases map to TRBD1. The germline gives CDR1 SGHRS, CDR2 YFSETQ. CDR3 length: 16 amino acids. V was pared by 0 bases and J by 2 bases, with 2 bases of the junction left unmatched. The CDR3 protein is CASSLGDRGRNQPQHF. The CDR3 DNA, read in part, is TGCGCCAGCAGCTTGGGGGACAGGGGCCGCAATCAGCCC.

Partial CDR3 DNA: TGTGCCTGGAGTGGTACCCTTCTTGACAGCCTTCCTAACTATGGC. Its protein is CAWSGTLLDSLPNYG. The full CDR3 protein is CAWSGTLLDSLPNYGYTF. The gene calls are TRBV30 and TRBJ1-2; TRBD1 is a possible D gene (5 bases). The DNA ends 3 residues before the CDR3 does, and the rest of the CDR3 is filled in from the germline J gene. Germline V gives CDR1 GTSNPN, CDR2 SVGIG (reference sequence). The CDR3 extends over 18 amino acids. Trimming pared 1 base from V and 0 bases from J, leaving 21 bases between.

As concerns this clone: The CDR3 extends 3 residues past the end of the read, so its final part is completed from the germline J gene. The chain couples TRBV6-1 to TRBJ2-3; D call uncertain. The germline V gene encodes CDR1 MNHNS and CDR2 SASEGT. Trimming removed 2 bases from V and 2 bases from J, with 5 bases in between. The CDR3 sequence is 13 residues long. Here the CDR3 reads CASSEQVTDTQYF. The sequenced part of the CDR3 DNA is TGTGCCAGCAGTGAACAGGTCACAGATACG.

A remark on this clone: Read data end 3 residues before the CDR3 end; the end is taken from the germline J gene. The rearrangement links TRBV30 to TRBJ2-1, with D possibly TRBD1 on 5 matching bases. The CDR3 length is 13 residues. Germline CDR1 reads GTSNPN; CDR2 reads SVGIG (reference sequence). Deletions cut 3 bases from V and 8 bases from J, with 14 bases between. The sequenced part of the CDR3 DNA is TGTGCCTGGAGGCTAACGCCAGGGCATGAG. Its translation: CAWRLTPGHE. In full, the CDR3 is CAWRLTPGHEQFF.

This clone has only a few counts. The read finishes 3 residues shy of the CDR3 end, and the germline J gene is used to complete it. This sequence joins TRBV7-2 and TRBJ1-2, with TRBD1 matching 11 bases. The CDR3 totals 15 residues. V lost 4 bases, J lost 2 bases, and 3 bases stayed unmatched. Germline CDR1 and CDR2: SGHTA and FQGNSA. Incomplete CDR3 DNA: TGTGCCAGCAGCTGGGACAGGGGGAGAAACTATGGC. This codes for CASSWDRGRNYG. The full CDR3 reads CASSWDRGRNYGYTF.